A single sample gave rise to the 28 T cell receptor beta chains below, sequenced in a study of blood T cell repertoires in COVID-19. The protocol was immunoSEQ multiplex PCR, while the TCRdb copy is restricted to in-frame clones and leaves out a portion. Here the sample spans 60,000 or so clones, approximately 86% being singletons. The sequenced sample was peripheral blood. These receptors all stem from a human donor with acute or convalescent COVID-19. The donor label of this sample is uncertain.

With respect to this clone: Within the sample, other DNA sequences also encode this same CDR3. J is TRBJ2-3 and V is TRBV5-1, with 7 nucleotides matching TRBD1. CDR3 length: 17 residues. V gave up 2 bases and J gave up 1 base; unmatched junction bases: 10. Germline V CDR1 and CDR2: SGHRS, YFSETQ. For the CDR3, the DNA is TGCGCCAGCAGCTTAGTTTTAGGGGGCAGGGGCACAGATACGCAGTATTTT. Amino acid sequence: CASSLVLGGRGTDTQYF.

The CDR3 region is CASSEDDTDNSPLHF. DNA of the CDR3: TGTGCCAGCAGTGAAGATGACACGGATAATTCACCCCTCCACTTT. The chain links TRBV2 to TRBJ1-6; D is undetermined. The CDR3 totals 15 residues. Germline V lookup: CDR1 SNHLY, CDR2 FYNNEI. V was cut by 1 base and J by 5 bases, with 9 bases left in between.

The DNA of the CDR3 is TGTGCCAGCAGCTTATTAGGGGGATTGGACAATGAGCAGTTCTTC. Amino acid sequence: CASSLLGGLDNEQFF. The chain joins TRBV7-8 to TRBJ2-1, with D possibly TRBD1 on 6 matching bases. CDR3 length: 15 amino acids. The germline CDR1 and CDR2 sequences are SGHVS and FQNEAQ. V was pared by 2 bases and J by 5 bases, with 13 bases between. The full variable domain, in which reference TRBV7-8 and TRBJ2-1 provide the parts outside the CDR3, is GAGVSQSPRYKVAKRGQDVALRCDPISGHVSLFWYQQALGQGPEFLTYFQNEAQLDKSGLPSDRFFAERPEGSVSTLKIQRTQQEDSAVYLCASSLLGGLDNEQFFGPGTRLTVL.

This clone showed up just a few times. This chain connects TRBV7-2 to TRBJ1-5, with a possible D match to TRBD1 (5 bases). From germline, CDR1 is SGHTA and CDR2 FQGNSA. This CDR3 is 15 amino acids long. V was trimmed by 5 bases and J by 2 bases, leaving 13 bases between them. The CDR3 loop reads CASSQAAGGNQPQHF. The CDR3 coding sequence is TGTGCCAGCAGCCAAGCGGCGGGGGGCAATCAGCCCCAGCATTTT.

The chain uses TRBV12-3 or TRBV12-4 and TRBJ1-2, with D tentatively TRBD1 (6 bases). V lost 3 bases, J lost 8 bases, and 13 bases lay in between. This CDR3 is 13 amino acids long. CDR3: CASSFKTQGGYTF. The CDR3 nucleotides read TGTGCCAGCAGTTTCAAGACCCAGGGGGGCTACACCTTC.

V gene TRBV18 combines with J gene TRBJ2-1, with 10 bases fitting TRBD2. Germline CDR1 is KGHSH and CDR2 is LQKENI. The CDR3 extends over 15 amino acids. J was trimmed by 7 bases and V by 3 bases; bases with no gene match: 6. The CDR3 reads CASSPLAGAENEQFF. The CDR3 DNA follows: TGTGCCAGCTCACCTCTAGCGGGGGCTGAAAATGAGCAGTTCTTC.

This rearrangement joins TRBV6-5 to TRBJ1-3; maybe TRBD1 (5 bases). The CDR3 totals 15 residues. Germline CDR1 reads MNHEY; CDR2 reads SVGAGI. The ends were cut back, 8 bases at V and 0 bases at J, with 14 bases in the middle. CDR3 in amino acids: CASLREGISGNTIYF. In DNA form, the CDR3 reads TGTGCCAGCCTTAGGGAGGGGATCTCTGGAAACACCATATATTTT.

The V gene is TRBV27, the J gene TRBJ2-1, with D possibly TRBD1 on 6 matching bases. The germline V gene encodes CDR1 MNHEY and CDR2 SMNVEV (reference sequence). The V gene lost 6 bases and the J gene lost 4 bases, with 13 bases spanning the gap. The CDR3 loop spans 14 amino acids. The CDR3 protein is CASSYRAQYNEQFF. In DNA form, the CDR3 reads TGTGCCAGCAGCTACAGGGCTCAATACAATGAGCAGTTCTTC.

This clone was detected only once. The J gene is TRBJ2-2, the V gene TRBV25-1, with D perhaps matching TRBD2 (5 bases). Trimming removed 2 bases at V and 0 bases at J, with 7 bases between. Germline values: CDR1 MGHDK, CDR2 SYGVNS. CDR3 size: 15 residues. The CDR3 is CASSEAGTNTGELFF. CDR3 DNA sequence: TGTGCCAGCAGTGAAGCGGGTACGAACACCGGGGAGCTGTTTTTT.

The CDR3 is CASSTYREMGMGQYF. The CDR3 nucleotides are TGTGCCAGCAGTACATACAGGGAGATGGGGATGGGGCAGTACTTC. V usage is TRBV6-6 and J usage is TRBJ2-7; a weak D match, TRBD1 (6 bases). V lost 5 bases, J lost 9 bases, and 23 bases lay in between. Germline lookup yields CDR1 MNHNY and CDR2 SVGAGI (reference sequence). This CDR3 has 15 residues.

This chain uses TRBV5-1 with TRBJ2-3; D might be TRBD1 (6 bases). In germline, CDR1 is SGHRS, CDR2 YFSETQ. V shed 4 bases and J shed 1 base, with 13 bases lying between them. The CDR3 has 15 residues. CDR3 protein: CASSLDWGRTDTQYF. The CDR3 DNA reads as TGCGCCAGCAGCCTCGACTGGGGGCGCACAGATACGCAGTATTTT.

The table lists this clone with a few counts. The chain is built from TRBV6-6 and TRBJ1-2; 8 bases match TRBD1. The junction had 4 bases not matched to a gene; V was cut back by 6 bases and J by 1 base. CDR1 is MNHNY, CDR2 SVGAGI, per germline (reference sequence). This CDR3 spans 14 amino acids. The CDR3: CASRQDRDNYGYTF. The DNA of the CDR3 is TGTGCCAGCAGACAGGACAGGGATAACTATGGCTACACCTTC.

This clone was found a few times. The chain joins TRBV10-3 to TRBJ1-4, with TRBD1 matching over 8 bases. The CDR3 runs to 15 residues. V lost 3 bases and J lost 7; bases outside the gene matches: 7. Germline V lookup: CDR1 ENHRY, CDR2 SYGVKD. CDR3 DNA sequence: TGTGCCATCAGTGACGGACAGGGAGTAGGTGAAAAACTGTTTTTT. Encoded protein: CAISDGQGVGEKLFF.

The chain carries TRBV30 and TRBJ1-2, with D uncertain. The CDR3 extends over 10 amino acids. The V end lost 5 bases, the J end lost 5 bases, and 6 bases lay between the germline ends. Germline lookup yields CDR1 GTSNPN and CDR2 SVGIG (reference sequence). CDR3 coding DNA: TGTGCCTGGGGTCTATATGGCTACACCTTC. It yields the protein CAWGLYGYTF.

This rearrangement joins TRBV11-3 to TRBJ1-5; unclear D gene. CDR3 size: 13 residues. V was clipped by 0 bases and J by 7 bases, with 7 bases between them. CDR1 is SGHNT and CDR2 is YENEEA in the germline V gene. The CDR3 coding sequence is TGTGCCAGCAGCTTAGATTTCTCCCAGCCCCAGCATTTT. It codes for CASSLDFSQPQHF.

The chain recombines TRBV27 with TRBJ2-1; D ambiguous. The V and J ends lost 2 bases and 0 bases respectively, with 11 bases between them. Germline V gene sequence: CDR1 MNHEY, CDR2 SMNVEV (reference sequence). The CDR3 is made up of 16 amino acids. The CDR3 sequence is CASSLSATSSYNEQFF. The CDR3 DNA is TGTGCCAGCAGTTTAAGTGCGACAAGCTCCTACAATGAGCAGTTCTTC.

This clone was recorded only once. V usage is TRBV18 and J usage is TRBJ1-2, with D possibly matching TRBD1 (5 bases). Trimming left V 0 bases short and J 4 bases short, with 9 bases between. The CDR3 consists of 14 residues. CDR1 KGHSH and CDR2 LQKENI come from the germline V gene. The CDR3 sequence is CASSPPEGSYGYTF. The CDR3 DNA follows: TGTGCCAGCTCACCACCGGAGGGGAGCTATGGCTACACCTTC.

The CDR3 nucleotides are TGTGCCAGCAAGAGGGTTGGCGGCTACACCTTC. Translation: CASKRVGGYTF. The rearrangement links TRBV6-4 to TRBJ1-2; no clear D. The V end was cut by 7 bases, the J end by 8 bases, with 11 bases between. The CDR3 is 11 residues long. Germline CDR1 and CDR2: MRHNA and SNTAGT.

CDR3 loop: CASRTSVDTQYF. DNA of the CDR3: TGTGCCAGCAGGACTAGCGTAGATACGCAGTATTTT. The chain employs TRBV27 and TRBJ2-3; TRBD2 matches at 8 bases. Per germline, CDR1 MNHEY and CDR2 SMNVEV (reference sequence). V shed 6 bases, J shed 5 bases, and the junction held 1 base outside the gene matches. The CDR3 has 12 residues.

This clone came up once. The CDR3 DNA reads as TGTGCCAGCAATCTGGGGGAGGGCACTGAAGCTTTCTTT. It yields the protein CASNLGEGTEAFF. The J gene is TRBJ1-1, the V gene TRBV28; D is perhaps TRBD1 (5 bases). This CDR3 has 13 amino acids. Germline lookup yields CDR1 MDHEN and CDR2 SYDVKM. Trimming shortened V by 7 bases and J by 4 bases, and 13 bases separated the two germline ends.

This clone was counted a single time. The chain recombines TRBV5-1 with TRBJ2-4, with 8 bases that match TRBD1. V lost 4 bases and J lost 0; bases outside the gene matches: 12. The germline gives CDR1 SGHRS, CDR2 YFSETQ. The CDR3 runs 18 residues. CDR3 residues: CASSPQGQDLLAKNIQYF. DNA for the CDR3: TGCGCCAGCAGCCCTCAGGGACAGGACCTTCTAGCCAAAAACATTCAGTACTTC.

CDR3 sequence: CASGAGAGTGELFF. The CDR3 bases are TGTGCCTCCGGGGCGGGGGCCGGCACCGGGGAGCTGTTTTTT. The chain has TRBV19 and TRBJ2-2; perhaps TRBD2 as D (7 bases). The germline gives CDR1 LNHDA, CDR2 SQIVND (reference sequence). The CDR3 is 14 residues long. V lost 11 bases and J 4 bases, leaving 17 bases between the germline ends.

The rearrangement joins TRBV27 to TRBJ1-1; the D is unclear. The germline V gene encodes CDR1 MNHEY and CDR2 SMNVEV (reference sequence). The CDR3 covers 12 residues. As DNA, the CDR3 is TGTCCGCGCTCGGGATTGAACACTGAAGCTTTCTTT. As protein: CPRSGLNTEAFF.

This chain links TRBV5-1 with TRBJ2-5; no clear D gene. Between the trimmed V and J ends, which lost 1 base and 5 bases, there was a span of 15 bases. Looked up from germline, CDR1 is SGHRS and CDR2 is YFSETQ. CDR3 length: 15 residues. The CDR3 DNA sequence: TGCGCCAGCAGCTTGCTGGGCCAAGCTGTGGAGACCCAGTACTTC. Translation gives CASSLLGQAVETQYF. The whole variable domain, filled in from reference TRBV5-1 and TRBJ2-5, reads KAGVTQTPRYLIKTRGQQVTLSCSPISGHRSVSWYQQTPGQGLQFLFEYFSETQRNKGNFPGRFSGRQFSNSRSEMNVSTLELGDSALYLCASSLLGQAVETQYFGPGTRLLVL.

CDR3 DNA: TGTGCCAGTACCACAGGGATAACTAATGAAAAACTGTTTTTT. It yields the protein CASTTGITNEKLFF. The V gene is TRBV19, the J gene TRBJ1-4; D is possibly TRBD1 (6 bases). With 7 bases removed from V and 1 base from J, the gap between germline ends came to 10 bases. The length of the CDR3 is 14 residues. CDR1 is LNHDA, CDR2 SQIVND, per germline (reference sequence).

This clone was seen a handful of times. The chain joins TRBV7-9 to TRBJ2-7; 10 bases agree with TRBD1. Germline trimming cut 5 bases from V and 1 base from J; bases unmatched to any gene: 2. The germline gives CDR1 SEHNR, CDR2 FQNEAQ (reference sequence). There are 14 residues in the CDR3. CDR3 amino acids: CASSRDRGSYEQYF. The CDR3 bases are TGTGCCAGCAGCCGGGACAGGGGATCCTACGAGCAGTACTTC.

The genes are TRBV5-6 and TRBJ1-2; 7 bases are shared with TRBD1. This CDR3 is 13 amino acids long. Trimming cost V 4 bases and J 2 bases; bases outside gene matches: 2. Germline values: CDR1 SGHDT, CDR2 YYEEEE. This CDR3 reads CASSKDRNYGYTF. CDR3 sequence (DNA): TGTGCCAGCAGCAAGGACAGGAACTATGGCTACACCTTC.

The chain employs TRBV5-6 and TRBJ2-3, with 8 bases fitting TRBD1. V was clipped by 4 bases and J by 4 bases; unmatched bases: 11. Germline CDR1 reads SGHDT; CDR2 reads YYEEEE. The CDR3 contains 16 residues. The DNA of the CDR3 is TGTGCCAGCAGCCTGACAGGGGCTCGGTTAGCAGATACGCAGTATTTT. This sequence encodes CASSLTGARLADTQYF.